This T cell receptor beta chain was captured by sequencing in a study of T cells in Graves' hyperthyroidism and ophthalmopathy. Regarding the study as a whole: Ophthalmopathy was predicted by the model a median of roughly 6 months ahead of onset. Blood also contained most expanded thyroid clonotypes above 0.001.

Trimming took 6 bases from V and 3 from J, leaving 17 bases between them. Per the germline V gene, CDR1 is MNHEY and CDR2 is SVGAGI. The CDR3 consists of 15 residues. Exclusions: uncontrolled infection, other autoimmune disease, pregnancy, lactation. What was amplified from RNA transcripts were TCR beta CDR3 regions. A first-round RT-PCR of the TCR CDR3 used the HTBI primer set. TCRdb re-called the multiplex PCR reads through MiXCR, storing one row per CDR3 protein. The data show fewer than 650,000 distinct CDR3 sequences, 46% seen once. The sample holds many counts of this clonotype. Its antigen remains unidentified.

The chain recombines TRBV6-5 with TRBJ1-1; a weak D match, TRBD1 (5 bases). This sequence was found in an adult woman with Graves' disease, either hyperthyroidism or ophthalmopathy (not recorded which). The sample was peripheral blood or thyroid tissue (not recorded which). The CDR3 nucleotides read TGTGCCAGCAGGCCAGGAGGACATTCGGACACTGAAGCTTTCTTT. It encodes CASRPGGHSDTEAFF.